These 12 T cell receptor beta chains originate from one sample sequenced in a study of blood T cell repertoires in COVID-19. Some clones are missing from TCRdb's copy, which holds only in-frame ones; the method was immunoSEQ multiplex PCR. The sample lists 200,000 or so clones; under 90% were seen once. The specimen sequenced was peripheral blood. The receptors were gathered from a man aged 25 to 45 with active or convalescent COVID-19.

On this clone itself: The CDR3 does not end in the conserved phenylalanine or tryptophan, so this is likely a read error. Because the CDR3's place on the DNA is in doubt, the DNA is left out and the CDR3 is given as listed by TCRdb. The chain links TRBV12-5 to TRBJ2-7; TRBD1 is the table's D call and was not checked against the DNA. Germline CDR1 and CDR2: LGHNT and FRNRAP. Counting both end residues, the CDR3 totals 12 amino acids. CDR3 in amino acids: CASGPPAGTTMM.

CDR3 nucleotide sequence: TGCGCCAGCAGGGAGCGTGCCGTTACACCAAACACTGAAGCTTTCTTT. Protein product: CASRERAVTPNTEAFF. V is TRBV5-1 and J is TRBJ1-1; no definite D call. The CDR3 length is 16 residues. Germline CDR1 SGHRS, CDR2 YFSETQ. Trimming removed 5 bases from V and 2 bases from J, with 19 bases in between. The whole variable domain, filled in from reference TRBV5-1 and TRBJ1-1, reads KAGVTQTPRYLIKTRGQQVTLSCSPISGHRSVSWYQQTPGQGLQFLFEYFSETQRNKGNFPGRFSGRQFSNSRSEMNVSTLELGDSALYLCASRERAVTPNTEAFFGQGTRLTVV.

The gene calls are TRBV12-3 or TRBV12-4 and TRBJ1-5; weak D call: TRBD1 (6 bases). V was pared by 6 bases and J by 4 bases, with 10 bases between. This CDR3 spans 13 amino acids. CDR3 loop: CASSSGQNQPQHF. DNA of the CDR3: TGTGCCAGCAGCAGCGGACAGAATCAGCCCCAGCATTTT.

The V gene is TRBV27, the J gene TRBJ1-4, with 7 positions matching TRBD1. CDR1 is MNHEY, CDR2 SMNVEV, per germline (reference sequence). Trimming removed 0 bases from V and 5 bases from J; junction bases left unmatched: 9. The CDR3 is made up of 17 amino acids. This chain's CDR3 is CASSLSALTGKNEKLFF. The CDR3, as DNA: TGTGCCAGCAGTTTATCGGCCTTGACAGGGAAAAATGAAAAACTGTTTTTT.

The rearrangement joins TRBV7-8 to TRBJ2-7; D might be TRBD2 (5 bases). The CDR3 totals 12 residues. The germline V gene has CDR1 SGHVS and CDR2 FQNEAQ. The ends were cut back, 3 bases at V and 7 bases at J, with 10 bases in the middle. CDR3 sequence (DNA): TGTGCCAGCAGCTTGCCTGGGAGAGAGCAGTACTTC. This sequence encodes CASSLPGREQYF.

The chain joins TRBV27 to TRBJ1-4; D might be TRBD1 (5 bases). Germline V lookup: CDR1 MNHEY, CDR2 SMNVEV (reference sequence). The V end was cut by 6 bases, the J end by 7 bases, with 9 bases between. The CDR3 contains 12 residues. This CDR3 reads CASRLGGEKLFF. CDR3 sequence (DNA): TGTGCCAGCAGGCTCGGGGGTGAAAAACTGTTTTTT.

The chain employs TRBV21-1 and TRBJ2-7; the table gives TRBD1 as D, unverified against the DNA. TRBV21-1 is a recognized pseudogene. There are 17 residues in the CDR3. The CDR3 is CASSKKVGSETSYEQYV. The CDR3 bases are TGTGCCAGCAGCAAAAAAGTTGGCAGTGAAACCTCCTACGAGCAGTACGTC.

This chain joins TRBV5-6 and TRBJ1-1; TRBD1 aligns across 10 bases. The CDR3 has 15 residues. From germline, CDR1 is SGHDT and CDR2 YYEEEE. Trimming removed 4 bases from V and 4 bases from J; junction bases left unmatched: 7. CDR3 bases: TGTGCCAGCAGCGCTCCCCGGGACAGGGGCACTGAAGCTTTCTTT. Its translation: CASSAPRDRGTEAFF.

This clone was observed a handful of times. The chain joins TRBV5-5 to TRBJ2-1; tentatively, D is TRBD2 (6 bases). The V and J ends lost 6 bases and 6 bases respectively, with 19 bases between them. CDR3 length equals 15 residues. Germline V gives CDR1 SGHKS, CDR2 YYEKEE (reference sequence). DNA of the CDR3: TGTGCCAGCACATCCCCCGGGAGCCGTCGCAATGAGCAGTTCTTC. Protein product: CASTSPGSRRNEQFF.

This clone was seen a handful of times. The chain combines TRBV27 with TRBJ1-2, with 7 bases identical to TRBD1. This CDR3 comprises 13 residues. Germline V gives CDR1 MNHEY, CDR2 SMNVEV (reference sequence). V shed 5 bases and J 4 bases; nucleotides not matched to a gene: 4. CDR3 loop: CASSPRTGYGYTF. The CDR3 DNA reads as TGTGCCAGCAGTCCCCGGACAGGCTATGGCTACACCTTC.

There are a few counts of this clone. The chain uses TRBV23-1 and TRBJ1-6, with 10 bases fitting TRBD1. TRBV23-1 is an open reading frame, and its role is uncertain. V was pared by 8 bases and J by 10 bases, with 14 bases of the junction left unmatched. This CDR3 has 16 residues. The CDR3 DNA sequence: TGCGCCAGCCGTGGGACAGGGGAAAGGGAGCGGTCACCCCTCCACTTT. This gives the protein CASRGTGERERSPLHF.

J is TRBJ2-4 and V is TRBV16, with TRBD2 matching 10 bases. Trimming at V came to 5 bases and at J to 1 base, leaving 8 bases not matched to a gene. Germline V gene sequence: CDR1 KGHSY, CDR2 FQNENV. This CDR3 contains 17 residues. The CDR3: CASSSPSGSSAKNIQYF. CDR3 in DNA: TGTGCCAGCAGCTCGCCTAGCGGGAGCTCCGCCAAAAACATTCAGTACTTC.